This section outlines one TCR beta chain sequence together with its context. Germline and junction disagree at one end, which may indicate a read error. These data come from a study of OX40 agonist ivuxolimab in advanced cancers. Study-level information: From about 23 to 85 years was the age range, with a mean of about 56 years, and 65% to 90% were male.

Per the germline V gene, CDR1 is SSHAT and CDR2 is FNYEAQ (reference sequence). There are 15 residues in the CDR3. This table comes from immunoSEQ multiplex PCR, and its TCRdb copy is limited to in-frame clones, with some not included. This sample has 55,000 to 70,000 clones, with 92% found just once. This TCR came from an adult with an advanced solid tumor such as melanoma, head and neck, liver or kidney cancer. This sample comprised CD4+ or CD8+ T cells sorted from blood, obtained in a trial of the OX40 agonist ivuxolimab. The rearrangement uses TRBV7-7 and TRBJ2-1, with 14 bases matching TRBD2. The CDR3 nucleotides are TGTGCTAGCAGCTTAGGGACTAGCGGGGGCAATGAGCAGTTCTTC. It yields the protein CASSLGTSGGNEQFF.